This T cell receptor beta chain originates from a study of response to subunit inactivated influenza vaccine. The CDR3 consists of 15 residues. J was trimmed by 1 base and V by 3 bases; bases with no gene match: 5. This clonotype has at least ten counts. Using its own MiXCR run on the RT-PCR reads, TCRdb lists one record per CDR3 protein. The table records a few hundred thousand distinct CDR3 sequences, approximately 10% of them present only once. The V call is TRBV12-3 or TRBV12-4, the J call TRBJ1-1, with 7 bases identical to TRBD1. This clonotype was obtained from a man aged 50 or older who received an inactivated influenza vaccine. Sequences were derived from PBMCs from blood, sampled roughly 6 weeks after vaccination. This chain's CDR3 is CASSLTGYENTEAFF. The CDR3 DNA follows: TGTGCCAGCAGTTTGACAGGGTATGAGAACACTGAAGCTTTCTTT.